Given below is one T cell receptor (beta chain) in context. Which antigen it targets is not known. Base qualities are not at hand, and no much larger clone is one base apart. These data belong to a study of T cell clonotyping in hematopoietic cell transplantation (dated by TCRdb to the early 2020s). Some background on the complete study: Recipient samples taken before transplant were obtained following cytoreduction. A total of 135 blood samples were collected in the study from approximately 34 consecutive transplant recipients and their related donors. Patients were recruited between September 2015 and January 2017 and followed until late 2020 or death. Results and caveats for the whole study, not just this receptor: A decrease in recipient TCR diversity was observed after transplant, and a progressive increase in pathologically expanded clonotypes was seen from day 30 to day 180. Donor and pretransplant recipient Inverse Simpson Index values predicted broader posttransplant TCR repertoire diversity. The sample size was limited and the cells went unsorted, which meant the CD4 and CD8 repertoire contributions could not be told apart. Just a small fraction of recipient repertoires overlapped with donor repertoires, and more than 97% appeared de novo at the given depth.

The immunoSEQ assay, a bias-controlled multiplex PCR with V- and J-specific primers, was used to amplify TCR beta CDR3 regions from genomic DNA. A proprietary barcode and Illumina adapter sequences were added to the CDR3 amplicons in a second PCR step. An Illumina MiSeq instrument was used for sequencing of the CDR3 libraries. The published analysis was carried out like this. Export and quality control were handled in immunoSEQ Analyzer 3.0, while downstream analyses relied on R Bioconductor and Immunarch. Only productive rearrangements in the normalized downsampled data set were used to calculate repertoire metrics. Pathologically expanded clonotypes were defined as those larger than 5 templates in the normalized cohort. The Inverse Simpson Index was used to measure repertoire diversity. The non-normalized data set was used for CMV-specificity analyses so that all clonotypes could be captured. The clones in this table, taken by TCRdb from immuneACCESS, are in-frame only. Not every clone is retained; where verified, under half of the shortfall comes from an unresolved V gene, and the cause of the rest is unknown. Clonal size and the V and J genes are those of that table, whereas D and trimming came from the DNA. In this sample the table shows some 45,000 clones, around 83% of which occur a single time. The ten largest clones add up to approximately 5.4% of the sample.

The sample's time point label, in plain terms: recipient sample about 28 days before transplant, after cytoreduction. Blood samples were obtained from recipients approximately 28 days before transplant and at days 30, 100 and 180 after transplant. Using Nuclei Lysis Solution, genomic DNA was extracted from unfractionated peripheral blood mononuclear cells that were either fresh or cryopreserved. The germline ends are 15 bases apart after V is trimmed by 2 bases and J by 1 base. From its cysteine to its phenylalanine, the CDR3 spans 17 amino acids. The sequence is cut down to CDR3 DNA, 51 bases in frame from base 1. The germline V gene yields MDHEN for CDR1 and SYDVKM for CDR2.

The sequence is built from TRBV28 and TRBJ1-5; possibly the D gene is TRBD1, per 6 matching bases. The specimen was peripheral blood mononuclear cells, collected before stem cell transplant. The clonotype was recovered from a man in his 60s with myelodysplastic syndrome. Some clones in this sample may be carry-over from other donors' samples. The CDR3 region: CASSLVSGAGSNQPQHF. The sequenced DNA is TGTGCCAGCAGTTTAGTGTCGGGGGCCGGCAGCAATCAGCCCCAGCATTTT.